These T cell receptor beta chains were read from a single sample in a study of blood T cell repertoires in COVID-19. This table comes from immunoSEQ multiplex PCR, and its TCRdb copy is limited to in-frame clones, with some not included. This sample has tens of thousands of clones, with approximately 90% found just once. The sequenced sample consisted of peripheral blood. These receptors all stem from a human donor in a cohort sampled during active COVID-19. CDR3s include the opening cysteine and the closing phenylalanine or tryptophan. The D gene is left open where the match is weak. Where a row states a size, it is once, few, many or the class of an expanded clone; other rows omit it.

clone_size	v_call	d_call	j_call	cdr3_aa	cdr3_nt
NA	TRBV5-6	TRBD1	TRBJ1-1	CASSFGQGAFLPVEAFF	TGTGCCAGCAGCTTTGGACAGGGGGCATTCCTGCCGGTTGAAGCTTTCTTT
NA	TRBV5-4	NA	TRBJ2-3	CASSLTGTDTQYF	TGTGCCAGCAGCTTGACGGGCACAGATACGCAGTATTTT
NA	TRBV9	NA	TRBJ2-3	CASSVSSGSTDTQYF	TGTGCCAGCAGCGTATCTTCCGGGAGCACAGATACGCAGTATTTT
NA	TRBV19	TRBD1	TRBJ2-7	CASTDRSSYEQYF	TGTGCCAGTACGGACAGGAGCTCCTACGAGCAGTACTTC
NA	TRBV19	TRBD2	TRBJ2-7	CASRGTSLPYEQYF	TGTGCCAGTAGGGGGACTAGTCTCCCCTACGAGCAGTACTTC
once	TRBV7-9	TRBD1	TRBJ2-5	CASSIRQGRETQYF	TGTGCCAGCAGCATCCGACAGGGACGTGAGACCCAGTACTTC
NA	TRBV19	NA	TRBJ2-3	CASSWGPAGEDTQYF	TGTGCCAGTAGTTGGGGGCCGGCCGGGGAGGATACGCAGTATTTT
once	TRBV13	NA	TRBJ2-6	CASSLSGYVLTF	TGTGCCAGCAGCTTATCAGGGTACGTCCTGACTTTC
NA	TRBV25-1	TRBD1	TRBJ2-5	CASSPQGAEGTQYF	TGTGCCAGCAGCCCACAGGGGGCCGAGGGGACCCAGTACTTC
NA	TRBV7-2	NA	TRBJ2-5	CASSLGSGGEETQYF	TGTGCCAGCAGCTTAGGGTCAGGAGGTGAAGAGACCCAGTACTTC
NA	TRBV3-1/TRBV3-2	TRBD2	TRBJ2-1	CASSPIAGVTNEQFF	TGTGCCAGCAGCCCTATAGCGGGAGTCACCAATGAGCAGTTCTTC
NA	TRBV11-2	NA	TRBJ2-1	CASSFEPDNEQFF	TGTGCCAGCAGCTTCGAGCCCGACAATGAGCAGTTCTTC
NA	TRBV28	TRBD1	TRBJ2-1	CASSFHPDRVSYNEQFF	TGTGCCAGCAGTTTCCACCCGGACAGGGTGAGCTACAATGAGCAGTTCTTC
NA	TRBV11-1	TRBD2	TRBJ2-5	CASSLDGPGGAQYF	TGTGCCAGCAGCTTAGATGGGCCGGGGGGGGCCCAGTACTTC
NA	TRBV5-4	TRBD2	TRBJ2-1	CASSLGSGSSYNEQFF	TGTGCCAGCAGCTTGGGTAGCGGGAGTTCATACAATGAGCAGTTCTTC
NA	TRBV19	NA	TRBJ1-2	CASRDRDYGYTF	TGTGCCAGTAGGGACAGAGACTATGGCTACACCTTC
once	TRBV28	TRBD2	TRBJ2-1	CASSFPGTSGIEQFF	TGTGCCAGCAGTTTCCCCGGGACTAGCGGGATTGAGCAGTTCTTC
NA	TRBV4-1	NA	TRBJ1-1	CASSQVMARGNTEAFF	TGCGCCAGCAGCCAAGTAATGGCACGGGGGAACACTGAAGCTTTCTTT
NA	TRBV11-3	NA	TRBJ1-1	CASSLADSGTEAFF	TGTGCCAGCAGCTTAGCAGACAGTGGCACTGAAGCTTTCTTT
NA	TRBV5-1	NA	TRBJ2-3	CASSIDSTTDTQYF	TGCGCCAGCAGCATCGACAGCACCACAGATACGCAGTATTTT
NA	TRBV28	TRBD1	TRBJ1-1	CASSPGQMNTEAFF	TGTGCCAGCAGTCCGGGACAGATGAACACTGAAGCTTTCTTT
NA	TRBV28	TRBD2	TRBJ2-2	CASSSGLAANTGELFF	TGTGCCAGCAGTTCAGGACTAGCGGCGAACACCGGGGAGCTGTTTTTT
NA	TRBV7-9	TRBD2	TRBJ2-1	CASSFGSGSFNNEQFF	TGTGCCAGCAGCTTTGGAAGCGGGAGTTTCAACAATGAGCAGTTCTTC
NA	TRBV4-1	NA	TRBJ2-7	CASSRLGVAESYEQYF	TGCGCCAGCAGCCGACTAGGGGTGGCTGAATCCTACGAGCAGTACTTC
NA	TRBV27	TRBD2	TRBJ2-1	CASKRAGGHNEQFF	TGTGCCAGCAAAAGAGCGGGAGGTCACAATGAGCAGTTCTTC
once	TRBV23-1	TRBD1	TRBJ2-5	CASSQWDRGLQTQYF	TGCGCCAGCAGTCAGTGGGACAGGGGTCTGCAGACCCAGTACTTC
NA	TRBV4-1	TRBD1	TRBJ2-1	CASSRDRTYNEQFF	TGCGCCAGCTCCCGGGACAGAACTTACAATGAGCAGTTCTTC
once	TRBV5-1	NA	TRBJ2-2	CASSFREPNTGELFF	TGCGCCAGCAGCTTCCGGGAACCAAACACCGGGGAGCTGTTTTTT
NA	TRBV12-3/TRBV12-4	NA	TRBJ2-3	CASTITRDTQYF	TGTGCCAGCACCATCACTAGAGATACGCAGTATTTT
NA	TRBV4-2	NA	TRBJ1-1	CASSQEAGLNTEAFF	TGTGCCAGCAGCCAAGAGGCGGGCCTAAACACTGAAGCTTTCTTT
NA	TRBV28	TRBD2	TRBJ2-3	CASSLGAGGLTDTQYF	TGTGCCAGCAGTTTAGGTGCGGGAGGGCTCACAGATACGCAGTATTTT
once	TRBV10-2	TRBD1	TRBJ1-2	CASRAGTGDGYTF	TGCGCCAGCAGGGCCGGGACAGGGGATGGCTACACCTTC
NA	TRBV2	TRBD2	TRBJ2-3	CASSPGLAGGFASGTQYF	TGTGCCAGCAGTCCTGGACTAGCGGGAGGTTTTGCTAGTGGTACGCAGTATTTT
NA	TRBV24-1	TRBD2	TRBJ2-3	CATSDSASGDTDTQYF	TGTGCCACCAGTGATTCGGCTAGCGGGGACACAGATACGCAGTATTTT
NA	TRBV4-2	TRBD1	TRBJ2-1	CASSPRDREGNEQFF	TGTGCCAGCAGCCCGCGGGACAGGGAGGGCAATGAGCAGTTCTTC
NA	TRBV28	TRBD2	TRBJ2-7	CASSSSGGPYEQYF	TGTGCCAGCAGTTCTAGCGGGGGACCCTACGAGCAGTACTTC
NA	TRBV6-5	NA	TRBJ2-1	CASDDTTYNEQFF	TGTGCCAGCGACGACACGACGTACAATGAGCAGTTCTTC
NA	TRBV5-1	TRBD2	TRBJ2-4	CASSPGVEREGLGHIQYF	TGCGCCAGCAGCCCCGGAGTCGAGCGGGAGGGCCTAGGGCACATTCAGTACTTC
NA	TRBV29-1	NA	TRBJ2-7	CSVGTQRGSYEQYF	TGCAGCGTCGGGACTCAAAGAGGGTCCTACGAGCAGTACTTC
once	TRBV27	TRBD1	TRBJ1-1	CASSLGTGNTEAFF	TGTGCCAGCAGTTTAGGGACAGGGAACACTGAAGCTTTCTTT
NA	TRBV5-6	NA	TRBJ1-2	CASSLNQGLTGGYTF	TGTGCCAGCAGCTTGAATCAGGGCCTAACGGGTGGCTACACCTTC
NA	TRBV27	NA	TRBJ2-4	CASSLLSRASIQYF	TGTGCCAGCAGTTTATTAAGCAGGGCGAGTATTCAGTACTTC
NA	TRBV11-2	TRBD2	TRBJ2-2	CASSLSSGTGELFF	TGTGCCAGCAGCTTAAGTAGCGGGACCGGGGAGCTGTTTTTT
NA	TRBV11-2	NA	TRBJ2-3	CASSFFRDTLSTDTQYF	TGTGCCAGCAGCTTTTTTAGGGACACCCTTAGCACAGATACGCAGTATTTT
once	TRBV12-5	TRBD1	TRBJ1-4	CASGLMGQGGEKLFF	TGTGCTAGTGGTTTGATGGGACAGGGCGGGGAAAAACTGTTTTTT
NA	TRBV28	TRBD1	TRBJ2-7	CASSSGQGLPHEQYF	TGTGCCAGCAGTTCAGGACAGGGTTTACCCCACGAGCAGTACTTC
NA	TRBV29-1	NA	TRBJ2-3	CSVEGAGSTDTQYF	TGCAGCGTTGAAGGTGCAGGGAGCACAGATACGCAGTATTTT
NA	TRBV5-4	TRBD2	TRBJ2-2	CASSWGLAANTGELFF	TGTGCCAGCAGCTGGGGACTAGCGGCCAACACCGGGGAGCTGTTTTTT
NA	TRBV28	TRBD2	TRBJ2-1	CASASGSLYEQFF	TGTGCCAGTGCTAGCGGGAGCTTGTATGAGCAGTTCTTC
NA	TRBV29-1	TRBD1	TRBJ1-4	CSVEQIRGPLNEKLFF	TGCAGCGTTGAACAGATCAGGGGGCCTCTTAATGAAAAACTGTTTTTT
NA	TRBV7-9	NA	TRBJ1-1	CASRYSGLPNTEAFF	TGTGCCAGCAGGTATTCCGGACTCCCGAACACTGAAGCTTTCTTT
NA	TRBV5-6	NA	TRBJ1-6	CASSFTGPSYNSPLHF	TGTGCCAGCAGCTTCACAGGCCCCAGTTATAATTCACCCCTCCACTTT